The clone carrying this TCR beta chain was detected only a few times. No antigen is known for it. The PCR ran on 60 Vbeta and 13 Jbeta primers. Sequencing was performed with immunoSEQ multiplex PCR; in TCRdb, only in-frame clones are kept and a portion is missing. The sample lists under 200,000 clones; roughly four fifths were seen once. After removal of 2 bases from V and 0 bases from J, the junction contained 10 bases not matched to a gene. In germline, CDR1 is LNHDA, CDR2 SQIVND (reference sequence). The CDR3 sequence is 18 residues long. The data stem from a study of cytomegalovirus exposure and HLA in healthy donors. Study-level findings and limits: Common viral pathogens (according to a later analysis) appeared linked to several of the most significant clusters.

V usage is TRBV19 and J usage is TRBJ2-3; 8 bases line up with TRBD2. This TCR was sampled from a girl under 10 years old in good health and CMV-seropositive. Specimen: PBMCs. The CDR3 here is CASSISARLAYSTDTQYF. CDR3 coding DNA: TGTGCCAGTAGTATATCAGCCCGACTAGCGTATAGCACAGATACGCAGTATTTT.